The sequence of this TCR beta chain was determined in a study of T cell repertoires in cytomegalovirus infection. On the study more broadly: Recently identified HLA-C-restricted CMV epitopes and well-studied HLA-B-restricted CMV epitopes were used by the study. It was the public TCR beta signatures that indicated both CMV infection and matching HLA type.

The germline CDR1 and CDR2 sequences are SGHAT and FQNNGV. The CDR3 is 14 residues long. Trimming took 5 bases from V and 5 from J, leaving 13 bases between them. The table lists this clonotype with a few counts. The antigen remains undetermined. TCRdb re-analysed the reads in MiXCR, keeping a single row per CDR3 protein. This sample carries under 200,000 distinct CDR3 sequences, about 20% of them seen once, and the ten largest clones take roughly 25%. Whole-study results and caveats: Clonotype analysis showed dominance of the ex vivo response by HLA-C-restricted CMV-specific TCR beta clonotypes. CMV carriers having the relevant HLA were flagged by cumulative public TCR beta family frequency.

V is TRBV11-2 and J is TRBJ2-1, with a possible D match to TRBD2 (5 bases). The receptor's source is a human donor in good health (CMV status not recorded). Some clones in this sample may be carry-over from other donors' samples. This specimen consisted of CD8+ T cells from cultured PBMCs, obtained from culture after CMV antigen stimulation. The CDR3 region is CASSPGSADNEQFF. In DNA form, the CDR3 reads TGTGCCAGCAGCCCGGGGTCAGCGGACAATGAGCAGTTCTTC.